Below, one T cell receptor (beta chain) is given with its context. The antigen remains unidentified. These data originate in a study of CD8 T cells in ankylosing spondylitis. TCRdb analysed the 5' RACE reads with MiXCR anew, one entry per CDR3 protein. The sample holds a few hundred thousand distinct CDR3 sequences, 15% to 20% seen once. Whole-study findings and limits: Seemingly characteristic of ankylosing spondylitis blood was a TCR beta motif consisting of about 8 highly homologous variants.

The material sequenced was blood, either unsorted or a sorted T cell fraction (not recorded which). The receptor was derived from a male donor with ankylosing spondylitis or in good health (not recorded which).

The DNA for the CDR3 is TGCGCCAGCAGCTTGGCCCAGGGTTCTAACTATGGCTACACCTTC. It encodes CASSLAQGSNYGYTF. V usage is TRBV5-1 and J usage is TRBJ1-2; TRBD1 might be the D (5 bases). V was cut by 0 bases and J by 0 bases, with 9 bases left in between. The CDR3 covers 15 residues. CDR1 is SGHRS, CDR2 YFSETQ, per germline.